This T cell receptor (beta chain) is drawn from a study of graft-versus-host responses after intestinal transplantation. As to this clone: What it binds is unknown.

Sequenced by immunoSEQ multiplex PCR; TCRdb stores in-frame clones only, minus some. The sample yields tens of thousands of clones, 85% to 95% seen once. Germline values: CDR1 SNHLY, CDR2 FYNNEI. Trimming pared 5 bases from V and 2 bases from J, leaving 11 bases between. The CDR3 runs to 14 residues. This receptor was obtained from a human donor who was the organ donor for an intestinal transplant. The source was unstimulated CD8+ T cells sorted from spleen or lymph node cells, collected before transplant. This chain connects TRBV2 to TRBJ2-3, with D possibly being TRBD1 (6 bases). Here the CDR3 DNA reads TGTGCCAGCAGTACTTTGGGGGCCACAGATACGCAGTATTTT. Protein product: CASSTLGATDTQYF.